Many counts were recorded for the clone carrying this TCR beta chain. Patients had received no treatment of any kind before thyroid surgery. The data were obtained in a study of metastatic and nonmetastatic thyroid tumors. Germline CDR1 reads LGHNA; CDR2 reads YSLEER. The CDR3 length is 15 residues. Trimming left V 1 base short and J 4 bases short, with 14 bases between. TCRdb recomputed clones from the PCR reads via MiXCR. The top ten clones hold roughly 9% of a sample with about 39,000 clones, about 12% of them seen once. The sequence came from a male donor with papillary thyroid cancer or a benign thyroid nodule (not recorded which). Some clones in this sample may be carry-over from other donors' samples. Input material: blood. This chain links TRBV4-3 with TRBJ2-7; tentative D call: TRBD1 (6 bases). This chain's CDR3 is CASSQAQGQSYEQYF. For the CDR3, the DNA is TGCGCCAGCAGCCAAGCACAAGGACAGTCATACGAGCAGTACTTC.